The clone carrying this TCR beta chain came up once. The data belong to a study of T cells in Graves' hyperthyroidism and ophthalmopathy. RNA transcripts served as the template for amplifying TCR beta CDR3 regions. TCR CDR3 regions were first amplified by RT-PCR with HTBI primers. Using its own MiXCR run on the multiplex PCR reads, TCRdb lists one record per CDR3 protein. Of about 280,000 distinct CDR3 sequences listed, less than 30% are singletons. Germline-derived CDR1 and CDR2 are MNHEY and SVGEGT. Trimming removed 7 bases at V and 3 bases at J, with 31 bases between. The CDR3 totals 19 residues. The sequenced sample was blood. This TCR was sampled from a man aged 40-55 years with Graves' hyperthyroidism that later progressed to Graves' ophthalmopathy. This chain uses TRBV6-2 or TRBV6-3 with TRBJ2-7, with D perhaps TRBD2 (6 bases). The CDR3 spells CASTSSGGIVESQSYEQYF. CDR3 nucleotide sequence: TGTGCCAGCACTTCCTCGGGCGGGATCGTCGAGTCCCAAAGCTACGAGCAGTACTTC.